The clone carrying this TCR beta chain was detected many times. The antigen remains unidentified. A universal primer site was created by template switching, with the cDNA bearing unique molecular identifiers. MiXCR, run by TCRdb on the 5' RACE reads, gives a single entry per CDR3 protein. The data show 300,000 to 400,000 distinct CDR3 sequences, about 12% seen once. CDR3 length: 15 residues. The ends were cut back, 3 bases at V and 1 base at J, with 12 bases in the middle. Germline loops: CDR1 SGHRS, CDR2 YFSETQ. The sample belongs to a study of identical twins. Findings and limits, study-wide: Fewer insertions were carried by abundant cord blood beta clonotypes, but none was seen in memory repertoires.

This sample was also put to use in a study of yellow fever vaccine responses in identical twins.

The clonotype comes from a woman under 30 in good health. Material: CD8+ T cells sorted from blood. The chain couples TRBV5-1 to TRBJ2-3, with a weak D call TRBD1 (6 bases). The CDR3 DNA reads as TGCGCCAGCAGCTCGGACAGTTGGGGCACAGATACGCAGTATTTT. Amino acids: CASSSDSWGTDTQYF.